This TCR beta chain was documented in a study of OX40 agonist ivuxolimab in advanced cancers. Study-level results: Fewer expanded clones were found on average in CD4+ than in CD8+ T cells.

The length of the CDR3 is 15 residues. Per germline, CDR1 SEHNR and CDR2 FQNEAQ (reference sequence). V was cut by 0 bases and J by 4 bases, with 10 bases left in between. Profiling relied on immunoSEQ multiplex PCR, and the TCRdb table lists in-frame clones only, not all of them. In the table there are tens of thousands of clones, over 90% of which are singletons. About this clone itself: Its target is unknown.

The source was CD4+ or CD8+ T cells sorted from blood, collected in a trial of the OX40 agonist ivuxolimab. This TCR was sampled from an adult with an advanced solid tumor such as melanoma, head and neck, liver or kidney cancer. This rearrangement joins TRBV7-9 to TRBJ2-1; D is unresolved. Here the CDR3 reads CASSLAPIIYNEQFF. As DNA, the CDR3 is TGTGCCAGCAGCTTAGCTCCTATCATTTACAATGAGCAGTTCTTC. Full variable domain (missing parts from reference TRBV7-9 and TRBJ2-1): DTGVSQNPRHKITKRGQNVTFRCDPISEHNRLYWYRQTLGQGPEFLTYFQNEAQLEKSRLLSDRFSAERPKGSFSTLEIQRTEQGDSAMYLCASSLAPIIYNEQFFGPGTRLTVL.